The entry below describes one T cell receptor beta chain. Germline V gene data show CDR1 as DFQATT and CDR2 as SNEGSKA (reference sequence). The CDR3 consists of 15 residues. V lost 3 bases, J lost 5 bases, and 10 bases stayed unmatched. These data come from a study of blood T cell repertoires in COVID-19. Study in general: Sites in the United States, Italy and Spain provided acute and convalescent COVID-19 samples. The analysed material was cDNA or gDNA that came from T cells, B-cell-depleted T cells, or PBMCs.

The cohort comprised adults aged about 18 to 100 years residing in 24 US areas. Original methodology: Amplification from reference gene primers served as the basis for estimated nucleated cell counts. Assay used: immunoSEQ multiplex PCR; TCRdb lists only in-frame clones, some missing. V and J calls and clone size are given by that table; D and trimming were obtained from the DNA. This repertoire shows 130,000 to 150,000 clones, around four fifths found once; its top ten account for 6.2%. Specimen: PBMCs or T cells enriched from blood (not recorded which). This TCR was sampled from a woman aged 40 to 50 who had recovered from COVID-19. The chain couples TRBV20-1 to TRBJ1-5; 7 nucleotides match TRBD1. CDR3 amino acids: CSASGPGRGYQPQHF. The CDR3 DNA reads as TGCAGTGCTAGTGGTCCCGGCAGGGGGTATCAGCCCCAGCATTTT.